The text below deals with one T cell receptor (beta chain). The sample is drawn from a study of blood T cell repertoires in COVID-19. The wider study: The United States, Italy and Spain were the sources of the acute and convalescent COVID-19 samples.

This CDR3 spans 16 amino acids. CDR1 SGDLS and CDR2 YYNGEE come from the germline V gene. The V and J ends lost 0 bases and 5 bases respectively, with 17 bases between them. The method was immunoSEQ multiplex PCR; TCRdb's version includes in-frame clones alone and lacks a portion of them. The sample carries some 240,000 clones, more than 70% recorded once. Sequencing was done on a sample of peripheral blood. The gene calls are TRBV9 and TRBJ2-5; D might be TRBD2 (5 bases). The sequence came from a human donor in a cohort sampled during active COVID-19. CDR3 nucleotides: TGTGCCAGCAGCGTAGGTGCGGGCACCTCGGGTGAGACCCAGTACTTC. This translates into CASSVGAGTSGETQYF.